A single sample gave rise to the 14 T cell receptor beta chains below, sequenced in a study of blood T cell repertoires in COVID-19. Sequencing was performed with immunoSEQ multiplex PCR; in TCRdb, only in-frame clones are kept and a portion is missing. This table has roughly 250,000 clones, approximately 92% appearing once. Material: peripheral blood. The receptor set was obtained from a person aged 18-35 years with COVID-19, enrolled during active disease.

This rearrangement joins TRBV5-6 to TRBJ1-1; 7 bases line up with TRBD1. J was trimmed by 4 bases and V by 4 bases; bases with no gene match: 4. CDR1 is SGHDT and CDR2 is YYEEEE in the germline V gene. The CDR3 has 13 residues. CDR3 sequence reads: CASSRTGVTEAFF. In DNA, the CDR3 is TGTGCCAGCAGCCGAACAGGGGTCACTGAAGCTTTCTTT.

With regard to this clone: Its ends do not fully match the called genes, so a read error is possible. The V and J genes are TRBV18 and TRBJ2-7; D is possibly TRBD1 (6 bases). Germline loops: CDR1 KGHSH, CDR2 LQKENI. This CDR3 is built from 13 residues. The DNA of the CDR3 is TGTGCCACCTCAGAGGGGGTTGGGTACGAGCAGTACTTC. It translates to CATSEGVGYEQYF.

The CDR3 loop is CASSLKGYYGYTF. Here the CDR3 DNA reads TGTGCCAGCAGTTTGAAGGGGTACTATGGCTACACCTTC. This chain joins TRBV27 and TRBJ1-2; TRBD1 might be the D (5 bases). The germline V gene has CDR1 MNHEY and CDR2 SMNVEV (reference sequence). There are 13 residues in the CDR3. Trimming shortened V by 3 bases and J by 3 bases, and 8 bases separated the two germline ends.

The chain carries TRBV11-2 and TRBJ1-2, with D unresolved. Trimming shortened V by 1 base and J by 4 bases, and 13 bases separated the two germline ends. The CDR3 loop spans 15 amino acids. CDR1 and CDR2 from the germline V gene are SGHAT and FQNNGV. This CDR3 reads CASSLVGSTSYGYTF. The CDR3 DNA reads TGTGCCAGCAGCTTAGTGGGGAGCACCTCCTATGGCTACACCTTC.

V is TRBV27 and J is TRBJ1-6; 9 positions match TRBD1. This CDR3 contains 14 residues. The J segment lost 7 bases and the V segment lost 8 bases, leaving 6 bases of the junction unmatched. Germline CDR1 MNHEY, CDR2 SMNVEV (reference sequence). CDR3 nucleotides: TGTGCCAGCGCCGGGACAGGGATGAATTCACCCCTCCACTTT. Protein: CASAGTGMNSPLHF.

The J gene is TRBJ2-2, the V gene TRBV5-1, with TRBD2 matching 11 bases. Germline CDR1 is SGHRS and CDR2 is YFSETQ. With 4 bases clipped from V and 0 bases from J, the junction kept 8 bases outside the gene matches. The CDR3 covers 18 residues. The CDR3 DNA is TGCGCCAGCAGCCCCTTAGCGGGAGGGTTCGCGAACACCGGGGAGCTGTTTTTT. Its protein product is CASSPLAGGFANTGELFF.

The chain couples TRBV7-9 to TRBJ1-2, with a tentative D call TRBD1 (5 bases). Germline CDR1 and CDR2: SEHNR and FQNEAQ (reference sequence). V was trimmed by 3 bases and J by 10 bases, leaving 12 bases between them. The CDR3 contains 12 residues. The CDR3 region is CASSFVRGDYTF. DNA of the CDR3: TGTGCCAGCAGCTTTGTTCGGGGGGACTACACCTTC.

This sequence joins TRBV27 and TRBJ1-1; TRBD1 aligns across 7 bases. The V segment lost 3 bases and the J segment 0 bases; nucleotides outside the gene matches: 4. CDR1 MNHEY and CDR2 SMNVEV come from the germline V gene (reference sequence). This CDR3 region has 15 residues. CDR3 protein: CASSLAGQLNTEAFF. The CDR3, as DNA: TGTGCCAGCAGTTTGGCGGGACAGCTGAACACTGAAGCTTTCTTT.

This chain links TRBV25-1 with TRBJ2-7; D remains unclear. This CDR3 comprises 13 residues. V was cut by 7 bases and J by 4 bases, with 14 bases left in between. Per the germline V gene, CDR1 is MGHDK and CDR2 is SYGVNS. The CDR3 region is CASTPSGQYEQYF. The CDR3 coding sequence is TGTGCCAGCACCCCCAGTGGGCAATACGAGCAGTACTTC.

This chain joins TRBV19 and TRBJ2-1; TRBD2 matches 10 bases. V was pared by 7 bases and J by 8 bases, with 5 bases of the junction left unmatched. This CDR3 contains 13 residues. Germline CDR1 reads LNHDA; CDR2 reads SQIVND (reference sequence). The CDR3, as DNA: TGTGCCAGTAATCTAGCGGGAGTTGATGAGCAGTTCTTC. This gives the protein CASNLAGVDEQFF.

The chain joins TRBV19 to TRBJ2-1, with D possibly matching TRBD1 (5 bases). V lost 5 bases and J lost 7, with 21 bases in between. CDR3 length: 16 amino acids. The V gene's germline CDR1 is LNHDA and CDR2 SQIVND (reference sequence). CDR3: CASSPPVRAERNEQFF. DNA of the CDR3: TGTGCCAGTAGTCCTCCGGTCAGGGCCGAAAGGAATGAGCAGTTCTTC.

The V gene is TRBV6-5, the J gene TRBJ1-2, with 9 bases fitting TRBD1. CDR1 and CDR2 (germline): MNHEY, SVGAGI. The CDR3 loop spans 12 amino acids. V shed 6 bases, J shed 13 bases, and the junction held 9 bases outside the gene matches. CDR3 loop: CASRTTGGAVTF. CDR3 coding DNA: TGTGCCAGCAGAACCACAGGGGGCGCGGTCACCTTC.

This sequence joins TRBV28 and TRBJ2-7; 8 bases line up with TRBD1. The germline V gene encodes CDR1 MDHEN and CDR2 SYDVKM. This CDR3 region has 16 residues. The V segment lost 7 bases and the J segment 0 bases; nucleotides outside the gene matches: 11. This chain's CDR3 is CASNPGQALDSYEQYF. CDR3 nucleotides: TGTGCCAGCAACCCGGGACAGGCCTTAGACTCCTACGAGCAGTACTTC.

The V call is TRBV21-1, the J call TRBJ2-1; the D segment call TRBD2 is taken from the table without a DNA check. TRBV21-1 is listed as a pseudogene. The CDR3 extends over 20 amino acids. CDR3 region: CASSKEPLAGSGYSHNEQFF. CDR3 coding DNA: TGTGCCAGCAGCAAAGAACCCCTAGCGGGATCTGGGTATAGTCACAATGAGCAGTTCTTC.